Listed here are 18 T cell receptor beta chains from one sample, sequenced in a study of OX40 agonist ivuxolimab in advanced cancers. This table comes from immunoSEQ multiplex PCR, and its TCRdb copy is limited to in-frame clones, with some not included. The table has approximately 60,000 clones, roughly 84% seen once; the top ten hold 0.3% to 0.45%. Sequences were derived from CD4+ or CD8+ T cells sorted from blood, sampled in a trial of the OX40 agonist ivuxolimab. These receptor sequences come from an adult with an advanced solid tumor such as melanoma, head and neck, liver or kidney cancer.

This rearrangement joins TRBV19 to TRBJ2-1, with D maybe TRBD1 (5 bases). The V end was cut by 9 bases, the J end by 4 bases, with 7 bases between. There are 11 residues in the CDR3. The germline CDR1 and CDR2 sequences are LNHDA and SQIVND (reference sequence). The CDR3 region is CASRVYNEQFF. CDR3 nucleotides: TGTGCCAGCAGGGTATACAATGAGCAGTTCTTC. The complete variable domain, with remaining parts taken from reference TRBV19 and TRBJ2-1, reads DGGITQSPKYLFRKEGQNVTLSCEQNLNHDAMYWYRQDPGQGLRLIYYSQIVNDFQKGDIAEGYSVSREKKESFPLTVTSAQKNPTAFYLCASRVYNEQFFGPGTRLTVL.

The genes are TRBV9 and TRBJ2-5; D may be TRBD1 (5 bases). Deletions cut 6 bases from V and 5 bases from J, with 17 bases between. CDR3 length: 14 residues. Germline loops: CDR1 SGDLS, CDR2 YYNGEE. The CDR3 spells CASNQGIYGETQYF. The CDR3 region has the DNA TGTGCCAGCAATCAGGGAATATATGGGGAGACCCAGTACTTC.

This clone has only a few counts. J is TRBJ2-7 and V is TRBV6-1; 9 nucleotides line up with TRBD1. The V and J ends lost 7 bases and 2 bases, in that order; junction bases with no gene match: 9. Germline V CDR1 and CDR2: MNHNS, SASEGT. The CDR3 extends over 15 amino acids. The CDR3 DNA reads TGTGCCAGCACCGGGGGGACAGGGAAAGCCTACGAGCAGTACTTC. Its protein product is CASTGGTGKAYEQYF.

The chain carries TRBV7-2 and TRBJ2-1; tentatively, D is TRBD2 (6 bases). The CDR3 is 15 amino acids. Germline CDR1 reads SGHTA; CDR2 reads FQGNSA. V was shortened by 2 bases and J by 8 bases, with 16 bases between the two germline ends. CDR3 loop: CASSLRDSGRDEQFF. The CDR3 DNA sequence: TGTGCCAGCAGCTTAAGGGACTCGGGGCGGGATGAGCAGTTCTTC.

The V call is TRBV5-1, the J call TRBJ2-5; 9 positions agree with TRBD2. The CDR3 sequence is 15 residues long. Germline V lookup: CDR1 SGHRS, CDR2 YFSETQ. The junction had 7 bases not matched to a gene; V was cut back by 2 bases and J by 5 bases. The CDR3 bases are TGCGCCAGCAGCTTTGCAGCGGGGGGCGGGGAGACCCAGTACTTC. Its protein is CASSFAAGGGETQYF.

This chain connects TRBV7-2 to TRBJ1-3, with unresolved D. V was trimmed by 1 base and J by 0 bases, leaving 10 bases between them. CDR3 length equals 16 residues. CDR1 is SGHTA, CDR2 FQGNSA, per germline. The CDR3: CASSLVHRPSGNTIYF. CDR3 DNA: TGTGCCAGCAGCTTAGTCCACAGACCCTCTGGAAACACCATATATTTT.

The rearrangement links TRBV29-1 to TRBJ2-1; 9 nucleotides agree with TRBD1. CDR1 is SQVTM and CDR2 is ANQGSEA in the germline V gene. The junction had 5 bases not matched to a gene; V was cut back by 4 bases and J by 7 bases. This CDR3 comprises 13 residues. The CDR3 protein is CSVAGQGKNEQFF. The DNA of the CDR3 is TGCAGCGTTGCGGGACAGGGAAAGAATGAGCAGTTCTTC.

The gene calls are TRBV30 and TRBJ2-1; D remains ambiguous. V lost 5 bases and J 6 bases, leaving 14 bases between the germline ends. Germline-derived CDR1 and CDR2 are GTSNPN and SVGIG (reference sequence). The CDR3 runs to 13 residues. The CDR3 sequence is CAWGIGSPNEQFF. CDR3 nucleotides: TGTGCCTGGGGTATCGGATCCCCCAATGAGCAGTTCTTC. Variable domain in full (rest from reference TRBV30 and TRBJ2-1): SQTIHQWPATLVQPVGSPLSLECTVEGTSNPNLYWYRQAAGRGLQLLFYSVGIGQISSEVPQNLSASRPQDRQFILSSKKLLLSDSGFYLCAWGIGSPNEQFFGPGTRLTVL.

CDR3 sequence reads: CASSPAGQGPETQYF. The CDR3 region has the DNA TGTGCCAGCAGCCCCGCGGGACAGGGCCCAGAGACCCAGTACTTC. The V call is TRBV7-9, the J call TRBJ2-5; 9 bases match TRBD1. Germline CDR1 SEHNR, CDR2 FQNEAQ (reference sequence). The V segment lost 5 bases and the J segment 4 bases; nucleotides outside the gene matches: 8. The CDR3 has 15 amino acids.

This chain connects TRBV11-2 to TRBJ2-1; the match to TRBD1 covers 9 bases. The ends lost 6 bases at V and 4 bases at J; junction bases unmatched: 7. CDR1 SGHAT and CDR2 FQNNGV come from the germline V gene. This CDR3 is 15 amino acids long. CDR3: CASRNPGQGYNEQFF. Here the CDR3 DNA reads TGTGCCAGCAGAAATCCGGGACAGGGTTACAATGAGCAGTTCTTC.

The chain recombines TRBV12-5 with TRBJ2-2, with TRBD1 identical over 9 bases. The V gene end was trimmed by 4 bases and the J gene end by 1 base; junction bases not matched to a gene: 1. Per the germline V gene, CDR1 is LGHNT and CDR2 is FRNRAP. The CDR3 sequence is 15 residues long. CDR3 DNA sequence: TGTGCTAGTGGTTCGGGACAGGGGAACACCGGGGAGCTGTTTTTT. This translates into CASGSGQGNTGELFF. Using reference TRBV12-5 and TRBJ2-2 for the parts outside the CDR3, the full variable domain is DARVTQTPRHKVTEMGQEVTMRCQPILGHNTVFWYRQTMMQGLELLAYFRNRAPLDDSGMPKDRFSAEMPDATLATLKIQPSEPRDSAVYFCASGSGQGNTGELFFGEGSRLTVL.

The chain links TRBV11-2 to TRBJ2-7; D possibly corresponds to TRBD2 (5 bases). The V gene's germline CDR1 is SGHAT and CDR2 FQNNGV. Deletions cut 2 bases from V and 1 base from J, with 9 bases between. The CDR3 loop spans 14 amino acids. This CDR3 is CASSLNRGSYEQYF. Written as DNA, the CDR3 is TGTGCCAGCAGCTTAAATCGGGGATCCTACGAGCAGTACTTC.

The rearrangement links TRBV7-3 to TRBJ2-3; possibly TRBD2 for D (7 bases). CDR1 is SGHTA, CDR2 FQGTGA, per germline. V was trimmed by 1 base and J by 4 bases, leaving 12 bases between them. The length of the CDR3 is 15 residues. For the CDR3, the DNA is TGTGCCAGCAGCTTAAAGGGGGGGTTATCAGATACGCAGTATTTT. The encoded protein is CASSLKGGLSDTQYF.

The chain links TRBV11-2 to TRBJ1-1, with a weak D call TRBD1 (5 bases). Germline V gene sequence: CDR1 SGHAT, CDR2 FQNNGV. V gave up 6 bases and J gave up 3 bases, with 29 bases separating them. The CDR3 is 19 residues long. CDR3 nucleotides: TGTGCCAGCAGAAAGGGGCGCGGGGGACGTATAAGGGAAGACACTGAAGCTTTCTTT. Protein product: CASRKGRGGRIREDTEAFF.

CDR3 nucleotides: TGTGCCAGCAGTTTACAGGCCGTGGGCAATCAGCCCCAGCATTTT. It yields the protein CASSLQAVGNQPQHF. This chain joins TRBV27 and TRBJ1-5; D not certain. Germline V gene lookup returns CDR1 MNHEY and CDR2 SMNVEV (reference sequence). V gave up 2 bases and J gave up 2 bases, with 10 bases separating them. The CDR3 consists of 15 residues.

The chain uses TRBV28 and TRBJ2-7, with unresolved D. The germline gives CDR1 MDHEN, CDR2 SYDVKM. This CDR3 contains 12 residues. Deletions cut 3 bases from V and 3 bases from J, with 6 bases between. The CDR3 is CASSFGLYEQYF. CDR3 DNA: TGTGCCAGCAGTTTCGGGCTCTACGAGCAGTACTTC.

The rearrangement joins TRBV11-2 to TRBJ2-2; no firm D call. With 5 bases removed from V and 0 bases from J, the gap between germline ends came to 10 bases. Germline values: CDR1 SGHAT, CDR2 FQNNGV. The CDR3 is 15 amino acids. CDR3 in amino acids: CASSPGRSNTGELFF. DNA of the CDR3: TGTGCCAGCAGCCCAGGACGGTCGAACACCGGGGAGCTGTTTTTT.

The chain carries TRBV7-9 and TRBJ2-1, with no clear D. Trimming removed 0 bases at V and 8 bases at J, with 11 bases between. This CDR3 spans 14 amino acids. Germline V gives CDR1 SEHNR, CDR2 FQNEAQ (reference sequence). DNA of the CDR3: TGTGCCAGCAGCTTAGCGGAATTTAGAGATGAGCAGTTCTTC. Translated: CASSLAEFRDEQFF.